This T cell receptor beta chain was captured in a study of blood T cell repertoires in COVID-19. In the original workflow: Scientists estimated how many nucleated cells there were by amplifying reference gene primers. Profiled with immunoSEQ multiplex PCR; TCRdb holds only in-frame clones, not every one. Clone size and V and J calls were adopted from that table, with D and trimming inferred from the DNA. This sample has a few hundred thousand clones, with around 90% found just once. This CDR3 is built from 14 residues. Per germline, CDR1 SGHKS and CDR2 YYEKEE (reference sequence). V lost 1 base and J 1 base, leaving 9 bases between the germline ends.

The sequencing input was PBMCs or T cells enriched from blood (not recorded which). The chain is built from TRBV5-5 and TRBJ2-7, with D unclear. The receptor comes from a young woman with acute COVID-19. The CDR3 sequence is CASSLSTVSYEQYF. The CDR3 bases are TGTGCCAGCAGCTTGTCGACTGTATCCTACGAGCAGTACTTC.